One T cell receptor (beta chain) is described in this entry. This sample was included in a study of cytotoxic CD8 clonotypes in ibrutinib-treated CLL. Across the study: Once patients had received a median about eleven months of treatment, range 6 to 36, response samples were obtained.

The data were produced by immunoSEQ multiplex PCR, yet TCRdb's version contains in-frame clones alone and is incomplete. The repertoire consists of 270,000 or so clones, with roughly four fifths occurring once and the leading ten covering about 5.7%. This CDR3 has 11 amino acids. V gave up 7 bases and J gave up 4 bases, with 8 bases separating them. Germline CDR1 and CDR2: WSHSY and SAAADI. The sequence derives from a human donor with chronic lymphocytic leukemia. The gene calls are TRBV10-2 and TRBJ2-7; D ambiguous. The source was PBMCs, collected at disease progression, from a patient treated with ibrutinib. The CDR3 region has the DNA TGCGCCAGCATCGGCGGTTACGAGCAGTACTTC. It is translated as CASIGGYEQYF.